The source of this T cell receptor (beta chain) is a study of cytomegalovirus exposure and HLA in healthy donors. Findings of the study overall: Reportedly, diagnosis of cytomegalovirus status by the classifier showed high specificity and sensitivity.

Each donor was nominally healthy when sampled (though unrecorded immune exposures were likely). A remark on this clone: Its antigen is still unknown.

From germline, CDR1 is SGHAT and CDR2 FQNNGV. The CDR3 covers 18 residues. Trimming stripped 5 bases from V and 0 bases from J, with 20 bases between. 60 Vbeta and 13 Jbeta primers were used in PCR. Profiled with immunoSEQ multiplex PCR; TCRdb holds only in-frame clones, not every one. This table holds approximately 170,000 clones. The sequence was collected from a woman younger than 30 in good health and CMV-seropositive. The sequencing sample was made of PBMCs. This sequence joins TRBV11-2 and TRBJ1-3; D is unresolved. CDR3 nucleotide sequence: TGTGCCAGCAGCCCACCCTCTAGGTACTCTCTCTCTGGAAACACCATATATTTT. Its protein product is CASSPPSRYSLSGNTIYF.